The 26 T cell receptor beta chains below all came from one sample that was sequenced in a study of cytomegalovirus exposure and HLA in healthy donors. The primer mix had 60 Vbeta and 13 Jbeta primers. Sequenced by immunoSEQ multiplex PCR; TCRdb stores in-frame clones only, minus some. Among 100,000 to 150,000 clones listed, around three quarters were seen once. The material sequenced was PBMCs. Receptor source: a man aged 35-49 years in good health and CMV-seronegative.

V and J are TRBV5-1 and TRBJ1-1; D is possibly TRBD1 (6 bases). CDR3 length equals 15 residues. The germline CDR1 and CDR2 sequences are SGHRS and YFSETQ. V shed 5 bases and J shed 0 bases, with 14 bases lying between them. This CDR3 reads CASRRTVLLNTEAFF. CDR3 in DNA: TGCGCCAGCAGAAGGACAGTCCTACTGAACACTGAAGCTTTCTTT.

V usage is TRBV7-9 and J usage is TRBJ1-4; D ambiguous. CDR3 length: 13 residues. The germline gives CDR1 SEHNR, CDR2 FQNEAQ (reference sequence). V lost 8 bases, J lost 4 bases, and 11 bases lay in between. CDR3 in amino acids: CASPGPDNEKLFF. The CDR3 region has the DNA TGTGCCAGCCCTGGGCCGGATAATGAAAAACTGTTTTTT.

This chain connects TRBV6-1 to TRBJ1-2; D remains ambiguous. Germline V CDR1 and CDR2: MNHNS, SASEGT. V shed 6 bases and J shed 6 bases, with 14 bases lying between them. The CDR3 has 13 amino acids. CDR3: CASRLDGNNGYTF. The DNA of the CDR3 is TGTGCCAGCAGGTTGGACGGGAACAATGGCTACACCTTC.

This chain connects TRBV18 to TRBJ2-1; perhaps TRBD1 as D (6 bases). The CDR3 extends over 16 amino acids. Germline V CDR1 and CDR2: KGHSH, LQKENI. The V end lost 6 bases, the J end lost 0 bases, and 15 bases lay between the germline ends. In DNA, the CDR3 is TGTGCCAGCTCCAGGGGAATCCCGAGCTCCTACAATGAGCAGTTCTTC. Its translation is CASSRGIPSSYNEQFF.

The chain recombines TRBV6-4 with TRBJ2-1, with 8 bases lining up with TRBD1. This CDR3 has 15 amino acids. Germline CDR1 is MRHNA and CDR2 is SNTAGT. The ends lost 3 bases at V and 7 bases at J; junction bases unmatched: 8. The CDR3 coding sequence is TGTGCCAGCAGTGAGGTGTCAGGGGGCTTGAATGAGCAGTTCTTC. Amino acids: CASSEVSGGLNEQFF.

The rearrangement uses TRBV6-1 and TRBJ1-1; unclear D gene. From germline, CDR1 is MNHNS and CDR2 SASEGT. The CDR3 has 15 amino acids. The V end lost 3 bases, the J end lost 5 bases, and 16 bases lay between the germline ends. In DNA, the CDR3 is TGTGCCAGCAGTGAGGCGAGGGCCCTGACGACTGAAGCTTTCTTT. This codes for CASSEARALTTEAFF.

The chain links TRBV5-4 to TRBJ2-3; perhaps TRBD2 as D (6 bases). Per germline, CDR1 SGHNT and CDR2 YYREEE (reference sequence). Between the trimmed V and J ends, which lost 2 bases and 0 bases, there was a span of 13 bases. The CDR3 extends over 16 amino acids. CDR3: CASSLRLAKSTDTQYF. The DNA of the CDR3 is TGTGCCAGCAGCTTAAGGCTAGCGAAAAGCACAGATACGCAGTATTTT.

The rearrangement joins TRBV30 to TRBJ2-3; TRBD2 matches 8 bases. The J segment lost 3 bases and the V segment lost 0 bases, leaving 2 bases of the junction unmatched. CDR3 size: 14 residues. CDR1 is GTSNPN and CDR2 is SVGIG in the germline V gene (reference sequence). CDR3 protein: CAWSVRGGTDTQYF. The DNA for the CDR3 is TGTGCCTGGAGTGTACGGGGGGGTACAGATACGCAGTATTTT. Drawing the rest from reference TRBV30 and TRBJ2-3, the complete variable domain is SQTIHQWPATLVQPVGSPLSLECTVEGTSNPNLYWYRQAAGRGLQLLFYSVGIGQISSEVPQNLSASRPQDRQFILSSKKLLLSDSGFYLCAWSVRGGTDTQYFGPGTRLTVL.

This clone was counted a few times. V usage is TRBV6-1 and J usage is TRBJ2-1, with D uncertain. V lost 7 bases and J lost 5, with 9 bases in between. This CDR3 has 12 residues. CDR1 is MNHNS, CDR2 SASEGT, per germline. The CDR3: CASKGENNEQFF. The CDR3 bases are TGTGCCAGCAAAGGAGAAAACAATGAGCAGTTCTTC.

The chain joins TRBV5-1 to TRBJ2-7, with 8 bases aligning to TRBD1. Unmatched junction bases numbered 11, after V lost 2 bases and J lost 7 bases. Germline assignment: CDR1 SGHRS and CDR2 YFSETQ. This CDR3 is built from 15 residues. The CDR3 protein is CASSFSGGNLREQYF. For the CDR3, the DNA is TGCGCCAGCAGCTTTTCAGGGGGCAACCTACGGGAGCAGTACTTC.

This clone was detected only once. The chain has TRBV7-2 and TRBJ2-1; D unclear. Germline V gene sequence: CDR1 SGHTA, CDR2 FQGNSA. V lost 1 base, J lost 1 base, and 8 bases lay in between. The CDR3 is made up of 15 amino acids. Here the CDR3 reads CASSLGPLSYNEQFF. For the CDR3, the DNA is TGTGCCAGCAGCTTAGGCCCCCTATCCTACAATGAGCAGTTCTTC.

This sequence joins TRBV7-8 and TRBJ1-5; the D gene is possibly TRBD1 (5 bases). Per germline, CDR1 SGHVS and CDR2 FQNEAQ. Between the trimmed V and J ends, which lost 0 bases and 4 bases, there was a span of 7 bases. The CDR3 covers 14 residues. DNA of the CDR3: TGTGCCAGCAGCTTAGCCAGGGTTAATCAGCCCCAGCATTTT. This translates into CASSLARVNQPQHF.

CDR3 DNA: TGCGCCAGCAGCCAAAGGAGGGGGGGAGGGCCCTATGAGCAGTTCTTC. This codes for CASSQRRGGGPYEQFF. This sequence joins TRBV5-1 and TRBJ2-1; a weak D match, TRBD2 (7 bases). Germline V gene lookup returns CDR1 SGHRS and CDR2 YFSETQ. Trimming removed 4 bases at V and 8 bases at J, with 22 bases between. This CDR3 has 16 amino acids. The variable domain in full, completed from reference TRBV5-1 and TRBJ2-1, reads KAGVTQTPRYLIKTRGQQVTLSCSPISGHRSVSWYQQTPGQGLQFLFEYFSETQRNKGNFPGRFSGRQFSNSRSEMNVSTLELGDSALYLCASSQRRGGGPYEQFFGPGTRLTVL.

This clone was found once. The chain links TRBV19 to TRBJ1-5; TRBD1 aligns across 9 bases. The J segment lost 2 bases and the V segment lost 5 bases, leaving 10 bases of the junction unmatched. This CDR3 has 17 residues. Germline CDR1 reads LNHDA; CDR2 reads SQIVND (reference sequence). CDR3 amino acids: CASSLTTGGEGNQPQHF. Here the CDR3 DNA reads TGTGCCAGTAGTCTTACAACAGGGGGCGAAGGCAATCAGCCCCAGCATTTT.

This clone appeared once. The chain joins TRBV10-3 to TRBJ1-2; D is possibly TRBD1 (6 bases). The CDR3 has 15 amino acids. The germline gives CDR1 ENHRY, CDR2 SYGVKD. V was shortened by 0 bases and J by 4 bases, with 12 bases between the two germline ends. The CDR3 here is CAISESTGSVYGYTF. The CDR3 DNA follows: TGTGCCATCAGTGAGTCAACAGGGAGTGTCTATGGCTACACCTTC.

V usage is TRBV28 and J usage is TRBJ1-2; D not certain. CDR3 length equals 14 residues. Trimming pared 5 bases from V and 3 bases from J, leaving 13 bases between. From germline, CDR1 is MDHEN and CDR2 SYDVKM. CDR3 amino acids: CASSRYSTYYGYTF. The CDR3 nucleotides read TGTGCCAGCAGTCGTTACAGCACCTACTATGGCTACACCTTC.

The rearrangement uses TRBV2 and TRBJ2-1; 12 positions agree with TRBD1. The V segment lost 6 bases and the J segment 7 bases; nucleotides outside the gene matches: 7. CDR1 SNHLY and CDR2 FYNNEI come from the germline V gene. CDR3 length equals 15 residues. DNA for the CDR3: TGTGCCAGCAGGACCGGGACAGGGGGCGAGAATGAGCAGTTCTTC. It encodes CASRTGTGGENEQFF.

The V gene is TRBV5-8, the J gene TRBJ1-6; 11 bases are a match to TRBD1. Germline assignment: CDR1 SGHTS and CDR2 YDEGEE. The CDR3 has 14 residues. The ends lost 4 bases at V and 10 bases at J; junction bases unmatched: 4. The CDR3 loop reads CASSRDRGWSPLHF. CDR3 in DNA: TGTGCCAGCAGCCGGGACAGGGGGTGGTCACCCCTCCACTTT.

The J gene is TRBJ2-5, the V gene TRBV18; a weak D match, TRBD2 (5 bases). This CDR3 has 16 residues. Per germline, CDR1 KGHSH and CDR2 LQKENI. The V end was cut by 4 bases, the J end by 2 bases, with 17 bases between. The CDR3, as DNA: TGTGCCAGCTCACTACTTCAGGAGGTCGGGCAAGAGACCCAGTACTTC. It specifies CASSLLQEVGQETQYF.

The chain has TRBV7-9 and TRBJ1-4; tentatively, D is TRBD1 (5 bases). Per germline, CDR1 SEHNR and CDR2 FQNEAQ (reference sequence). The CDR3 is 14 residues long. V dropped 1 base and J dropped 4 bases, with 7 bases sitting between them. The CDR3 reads CASSLVGDNEKLFF. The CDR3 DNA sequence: TGTGCCAGCAGCTTAGTAGGGGATAATGAAAAACTGTTTTTT.

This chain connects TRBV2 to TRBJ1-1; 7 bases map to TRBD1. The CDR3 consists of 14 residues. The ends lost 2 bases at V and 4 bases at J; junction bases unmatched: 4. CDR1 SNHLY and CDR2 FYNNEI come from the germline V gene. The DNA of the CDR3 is TGTGCCAGCAGTGAAAGACAGGGTGGCACTGAAGCTTTCTTT. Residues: CASSERQGGTEAFF.

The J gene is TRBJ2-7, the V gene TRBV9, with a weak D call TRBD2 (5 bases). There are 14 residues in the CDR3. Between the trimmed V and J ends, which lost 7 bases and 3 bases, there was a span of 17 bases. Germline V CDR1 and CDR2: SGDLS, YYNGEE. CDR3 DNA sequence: TGTGCCAGCTCCTCCGGGGTCCCCTACTACGAGCAGTACTTC. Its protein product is CASSSGVPYYEQYF.

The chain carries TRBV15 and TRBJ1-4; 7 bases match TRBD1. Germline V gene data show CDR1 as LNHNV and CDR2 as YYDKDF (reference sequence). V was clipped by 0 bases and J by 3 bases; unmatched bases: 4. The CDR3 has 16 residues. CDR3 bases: TGTGCCACCAGCAGAGAGAACAGGGGTGCTAATGAAAAACTGTTTTTT. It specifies CATSRENRGANEKLFF.

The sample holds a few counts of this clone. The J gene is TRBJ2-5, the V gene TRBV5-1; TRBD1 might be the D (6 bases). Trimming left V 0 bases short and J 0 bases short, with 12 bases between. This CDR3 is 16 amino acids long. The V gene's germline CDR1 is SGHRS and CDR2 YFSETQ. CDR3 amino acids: CASSLVAGVDQETQYF. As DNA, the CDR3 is TGCGCCAGCAGCTTGGTGGCAGGGGTGGACCAAGAGACCCAGTACTTC.

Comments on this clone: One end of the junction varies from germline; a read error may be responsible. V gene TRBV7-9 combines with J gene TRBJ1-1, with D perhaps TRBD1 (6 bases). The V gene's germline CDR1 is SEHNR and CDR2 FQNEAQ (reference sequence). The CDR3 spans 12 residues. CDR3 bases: TGTTCCAGCAGCCTACAGGGAATTGAAGCTTTCTTT. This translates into CSSSLQGIEAFF. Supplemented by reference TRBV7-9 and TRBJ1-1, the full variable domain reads DTGVSQNPRHKITKRGQNVTFRCDPISEHNRLYWYRQTLGQGPEFLTYFQNEAQLEKSRLLSDRFSAERPKGSFSTLEIQRTEQGDSAMYLCSSSLQGIEAFFGQGTRLTVV.

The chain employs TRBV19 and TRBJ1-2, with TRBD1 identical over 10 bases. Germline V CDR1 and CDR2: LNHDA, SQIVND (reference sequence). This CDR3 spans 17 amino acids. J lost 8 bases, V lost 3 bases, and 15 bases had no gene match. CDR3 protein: CASSMGWTGTGEGGYTF. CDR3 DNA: TGTGCCAGTAGTATGGGCTGGACCGGGACAGGGGAAGGCGGCTACACCTTC. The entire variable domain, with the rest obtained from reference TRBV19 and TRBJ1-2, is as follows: DGGITQSPKYLFRKEGQNVTLSCEQNLNHDAMYWYRQDPGQGLRLIYYSQIVNDFQKGDIAEGYSVSREKKESFPLTVTSAQKNPTAFYLCASSMGWTGTGEGGYTFGSGTRLTVV.